This TCR beta chain was documented in a study of T cell responses to AZD1222 COVID-19 vaccine. General observations from the study: AZD1222 recipients seropositive at baseline numbered only six or seven. An increase in Spike-specific TCR breadth and depth was observed after two AZD1222 doses. Nearly half of the spike-specific TCRs reportedly recognize variant regions that carry no mutations. Mapped onto spike, vaccine-associated CD4 TCRs spanned it and were dominant at 160-218 and 743-854.

The method was immunoSEQ multiplex PCR; TCRdb's version includes in-frame clones alone and lacks a portion of them. The data show under 150,000 clones, 88% seen once. A remark on this clone: Its cognate antigen is unknown.

The CDR3 runs 14 residues. Germline CDR1 is MNHEY and CDR2 is SVGAGI. V lost 2 bases, J lost 10 bases, and 17 bases lay in between. This receptor was taken from an adult in good health. Sequencing was performed on peripheral blood, taken on day 0 of AZD1222 vaccination. The rearrangement links TRBV6-5 to TRBJ1-2; D call uncertain. The DNA for the CDR3 is TGTGCCAGCAGTTACCACTCCAGTAACGCTAACTACACCTTC. Translated, it gives CASSYHSSNANYTF.